The following is a T cell receptor (beta chain) sequence with its context. Its cognate antigen is unknown. CD8+ and CD4+ T cells circulating in blood were sequenced for TCR beta. The TEMRA cells underwent FACS enrichment, while the CD8+ and CD4+ T cells underwent negative isolation. These data belong to a study of CD8 T cells in Susac syndrome. Points from the study as a whole: In Susac patients, clonal expansion was not detected in CD4+ cells.

cDNA came from approximately 0.5 to 1 ug RNA primed by random hexamers. An immunoSEQ multiplex PCR generated amplified TCR beta CDR3 products spanning 54 Vbeta and 13 Jbeta. TCRdb reprocessed the immunoSEQ multiplex PCR reads via MiXCR and lists one record per CDR3 protein. Among roughly 140,000 distinct CDR3 sequences listed, approximately 95% were seen once. The junction had 6 bases not matched to a gene; V was cut back by 1 base and J by 5 bases. The CDR3 extends over 15 amino acids. The germline CDR1 and CDR2 sequences are SGHRS and YFSETQ. The rearrangement links TRBV5-1 to TRBJ2-5; 9 bases are shared with TRBD2. This receptor was taken from a human donor with Susac syndrome. The sequenced material came from CD4+ T cells from PBMCs. The CDR3 nucleotides read TGCGCCAGCAGCTTGAGGCTAGCGGGGTTTGAGACCCAGTACTTC. Amino acid sequence: CASSLRLAGFETQYF.